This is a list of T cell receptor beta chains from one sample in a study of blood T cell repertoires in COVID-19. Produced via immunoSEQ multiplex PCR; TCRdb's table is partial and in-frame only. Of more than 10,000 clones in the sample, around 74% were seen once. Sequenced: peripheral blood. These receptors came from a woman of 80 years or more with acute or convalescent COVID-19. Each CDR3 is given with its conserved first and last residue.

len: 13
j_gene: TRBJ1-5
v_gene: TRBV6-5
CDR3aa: CASSYKGNQPQHF

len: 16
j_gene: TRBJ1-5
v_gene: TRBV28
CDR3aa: CASSFYREVGNQPQHF

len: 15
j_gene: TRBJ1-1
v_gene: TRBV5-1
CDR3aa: CASSAGGTGATEAFF

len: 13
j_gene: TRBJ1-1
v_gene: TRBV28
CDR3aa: CASRSASGTEAFF

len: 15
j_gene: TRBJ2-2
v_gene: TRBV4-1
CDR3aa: CASSQGLRGTGELFF

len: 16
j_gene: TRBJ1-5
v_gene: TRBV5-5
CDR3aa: CASNLDWTGGRQPQHF

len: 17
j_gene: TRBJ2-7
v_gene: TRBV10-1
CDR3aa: CASSGISGALTVYEQYF

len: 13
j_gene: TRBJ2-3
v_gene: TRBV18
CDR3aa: CASSPHKTDTQYF

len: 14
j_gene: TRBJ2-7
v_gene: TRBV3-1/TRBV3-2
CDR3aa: CASSQTDSTVEQYF

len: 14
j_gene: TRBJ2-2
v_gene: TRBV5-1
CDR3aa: CASSLRGNTGELFF

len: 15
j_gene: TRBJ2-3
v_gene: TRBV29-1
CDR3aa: CSVEGHGGGTDTQYF

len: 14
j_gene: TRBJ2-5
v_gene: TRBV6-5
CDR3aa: CASSPLGGSETQYF

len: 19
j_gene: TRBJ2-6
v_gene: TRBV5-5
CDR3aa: CASSLPSGGLDSGANVLTF

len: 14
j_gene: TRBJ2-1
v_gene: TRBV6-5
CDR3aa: CASNRLAGRDEQFF

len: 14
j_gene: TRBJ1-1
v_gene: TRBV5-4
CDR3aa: CASSLVKGGDEAFF

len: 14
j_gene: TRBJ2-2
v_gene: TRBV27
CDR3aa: CASRKGQNTGELFF

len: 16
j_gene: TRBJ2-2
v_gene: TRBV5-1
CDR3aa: CASNRESGVNTGELFF

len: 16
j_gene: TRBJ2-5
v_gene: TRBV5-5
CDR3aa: CASSRGQMGKQETQYF

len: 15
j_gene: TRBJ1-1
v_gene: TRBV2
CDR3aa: CASRDEVTGISEAFF

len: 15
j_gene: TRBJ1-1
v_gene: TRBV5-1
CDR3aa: CASSLGDRGGTEAFF

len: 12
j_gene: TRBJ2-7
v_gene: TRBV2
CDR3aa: CASRPGGNEQYF

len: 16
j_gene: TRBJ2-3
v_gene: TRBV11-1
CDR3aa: CASSPAVAGSTDTQYF

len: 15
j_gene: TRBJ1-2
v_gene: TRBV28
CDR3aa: CASTRSGARLYGYTF

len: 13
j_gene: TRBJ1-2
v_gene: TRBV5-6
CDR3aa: CASSLLADYGYTF

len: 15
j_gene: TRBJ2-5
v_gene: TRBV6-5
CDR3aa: CASSYSGGAQETQYF

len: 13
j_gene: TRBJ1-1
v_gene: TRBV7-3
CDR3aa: CASSLGQGAEAFF

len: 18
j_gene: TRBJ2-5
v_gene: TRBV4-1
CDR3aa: CASSPRPESGGPQETQYF

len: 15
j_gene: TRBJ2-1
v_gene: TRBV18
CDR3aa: CASSPRGGSYNEQFF

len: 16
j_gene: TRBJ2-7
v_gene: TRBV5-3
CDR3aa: CARSQRDRGTGSEQYF

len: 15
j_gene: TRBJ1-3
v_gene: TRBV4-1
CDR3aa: CASTREQGFWDTIYF

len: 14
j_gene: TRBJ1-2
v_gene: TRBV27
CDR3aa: CASRGPGSVSGYTF

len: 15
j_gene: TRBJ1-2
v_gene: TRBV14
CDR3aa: CASSHSGGNPYGYTF

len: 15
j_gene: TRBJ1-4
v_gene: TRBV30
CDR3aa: CAWRQGMGPNEKLFF

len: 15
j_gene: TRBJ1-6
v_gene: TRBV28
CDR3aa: CASSFSDRVGSPLHF

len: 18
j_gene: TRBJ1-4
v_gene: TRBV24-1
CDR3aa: CATSDLLRAGGTNEKLFF

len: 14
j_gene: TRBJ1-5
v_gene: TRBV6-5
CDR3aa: CASKPTETNQPQHF

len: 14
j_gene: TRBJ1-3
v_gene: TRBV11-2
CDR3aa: CASSLGSSGNTIYF

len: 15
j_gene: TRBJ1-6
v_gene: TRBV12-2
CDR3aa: CASRLALIGNSPLHF

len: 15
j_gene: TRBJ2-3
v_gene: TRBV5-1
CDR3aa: CASSFTGGMKDTQYF

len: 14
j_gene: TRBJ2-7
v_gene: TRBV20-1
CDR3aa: CSASSAGNTYEQYF

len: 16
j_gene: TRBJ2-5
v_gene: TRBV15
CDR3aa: CATSTWTSGAQETQYF

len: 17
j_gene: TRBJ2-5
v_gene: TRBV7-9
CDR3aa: CASSLASGTGFSETQYF

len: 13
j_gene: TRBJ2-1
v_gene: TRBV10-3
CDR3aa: CAISETRSNEQFF

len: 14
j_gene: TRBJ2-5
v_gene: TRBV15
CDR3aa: CATSRDRGRETQYF

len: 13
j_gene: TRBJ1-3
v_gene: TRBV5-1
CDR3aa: CASSYLQGDTIYF

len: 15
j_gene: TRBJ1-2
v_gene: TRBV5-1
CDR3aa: CASSPAPGNAYGYTF

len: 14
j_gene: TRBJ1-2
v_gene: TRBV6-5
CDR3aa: CASSYAGLNYGYTF

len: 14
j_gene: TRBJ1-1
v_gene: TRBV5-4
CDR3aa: CASRRDSQNTEAFF

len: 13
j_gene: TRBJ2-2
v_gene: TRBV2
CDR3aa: CASSTLGVGELFF

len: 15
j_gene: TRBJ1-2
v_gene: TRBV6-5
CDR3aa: CASSSQGQGNYGYTF

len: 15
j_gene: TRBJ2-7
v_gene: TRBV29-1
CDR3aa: CSVVRPRDRSYEQYF

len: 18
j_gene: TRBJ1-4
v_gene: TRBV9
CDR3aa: CASSVSGTGGAGSEKLFF

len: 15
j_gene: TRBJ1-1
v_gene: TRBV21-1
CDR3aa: CASSKSVLQDTEAFF